The 18 T cell receptor beta chains in this list originate from one sample, sequenced in a study of cytomegalovirus exposure and HLA in healthy donors (dated 2017 in TCRdb). The library was produced with the immunoSEQ multiplex PCR assay. For the multiplex PCR, a mixture combining 60 forward primers for TCR Vbeta segments and 13 reverse primers for TCR Jbeta segments was used. The table was pulled from immuneACCESS by TCRdb, which kept in-frame rearrangements only. Such tables lose some clones; where checked, under half of the loss comes from unresolved V genes, and the rest has no known cause. The sample yields 150,000 to 200,000 clones; roughly 78% were counted once. The ten largest account for roughly 7.1% of the sample. Sequenced sample: PBMCs. The receptor set was obtained from a man aged 40-50 years in good health and CMV-seropositive.

This chain links TRBV18 with TRBJ2-1, with D tentatively TRBD1 (5 bases). The V end lost 6 bases, the J end lost 3 bases, and 15 bases lay between the germline ends. Germline V gene data show CDR1 as KGHSH and CDR2 as LQKENI. The CDR3 sequence is 15 residues long. CDR3 DNA: TGTGCCAGCTCCGTCGACCCAGGGATCTACAATGAGCAGTTCTTC. Its protein is CASSVDPGIYNEQFF.

In its sample, this clone was seen a few times. The V and J genes are TRBV19 and TRBJ2-7; D gene unclear. The V gene's germline CDR1 is LNHDA and CDR2 SQIVND (reference sequence). This CDR3 contains 15 residues. Trimming cost V 3 bases and J 2 bases, with 14 bases left between them. The CDR3 sequence: CASSIDLSSTYEQYF. Written as DNA, the CDR3 is TGTGCCAGTAGTATCGATCTCTCGAGTACCTACGAGCAGTACTTC.

This clone was recorded only once. This chain connects TRBV5-1 to TRBJ2-2; 10 nucleotides match TRBD2. Germline loops: CDR1 SGHRS, CDR2 YFSETQ. The CDR3 extends over 15 amino acids. V gave up 1 base and J gave up 6 bases; unmatched junction bases: 3. The CDR3 DNA is TGCGCCAGCAGCTTGCTGGGGACTAGCGCCGGGGAGCTGTTTTTT. Translating gives CASSLLGTSAGELFF. Combining the CDR3 with reference TRBV5-1 and TRBJ2-2 gives the whole variable domain KAGVTQTPRYLIKTRGQQVTLSCSPISGHRSVSWYQQTPGQGLQFLFEYFSETQRNKGNFPGRFSGRQFSNSRSEMNVSTLELGDSALYLCASSLLGTSAGELFFGEGSRLTVL.

The chain links TRBV6-5 to TRBJ1-2; 9 nucleotides agree with TRBD1. The CDR3 is made up of 14 amino acids. CDR1 MNHEY and CDR2 SVGAGI come from the germline V gene. V lost 2 bases, J lost 5 bases, and 3 bases stayed unmatched. CDR3 DNA: TGTGCCAGCAGTTACGGGACAGGGCAATATGGCTACACCTTC. It specifies CASSYGTGQYGYTF.

In nucleotides, the CDR3 is TGTGCCAGCAGCGACTATAGCAATCAGCCCCAGCATTTT. It translates to CASSDYSNQPQHF. The gene calls are TRBV27 and TRBJ1-5, with D unresolved. V was pared by 6 bases and J by 0 bases, with 6 bases between. This CDR3 contains 13 residues. Germline V gene lookup returns CDR1 MNHEY and CDR2 SMNVEV (reference sequence).

The rearrangement joins TRBV5-6 to TRBJ1-1, with D possibly TRBD1 on 6 matching bases. CDR1 is SGHDT, CDR2 YYEEEE, per germline. The CDR3 has 15 residues. V gave up 4 bases and J gave up 5 bases, with 18 bases separating them. The CDR3 is CASSPPGGRWTEAFF. CDR3 sequence (DNA): TGTGCCAGCAGCCCGCCGGGGGGGCGGTGGACTGAAGCTTTCTTT.

This clone has only a few counts. The chain combines TRBV19 with TRBJ2-2, with D hard to call. V lost 6 bases, J lost 4 bases, and 15 bases lay in between. Germline CDR1 and CDR2: LNHDA and SQIVND (reference sequence). The CDR3 spans 15 residues. CDR3 nucleotide sequence: TGTGCCAGTAGCCCGGTTGGCAGGCGCACCGGGGAGCTGTTTTTT. Protein sequence: CASSPVGRRTGELFF. The variable domain in full, completed from reference TRBV19 and TRBJ2-2, reads DGGITQSPKYLFRKEGQNVTLSCEQNLNHDAMYWYRQDPGQGLRLIYYSQIVNDFQKGDIAEGYSVSREKKESFPLTVTSAQKNPTAFYLCASSPVGRRTGELFFGEGSRLTVL.

The V and J genes are TRBV5-6 and TRBJ2-6, with a tentative D call TRBD1 (6 bases). V was cut by 6 bases and J by 4 bases, with 14 bases left in between. CDR3 length: 15 residues. In germline, CDR1 is SGHDT, CDR2 YYEEEE. This chain's CDR3 is CASNQGYAGANVLTF. The DNA of the CDR3 is TGTGCCAGCAACCAGGGGTATGCGGGGGCCAACGTCCTGACTTTC.

This clone came up a few times. The rearrangement uses TRBV16 and TRBJ1-5; TRBD1 matches at 9 bases. This CDR3 is 14 amino acids long. Germline-derived CDR1 and CDR2 are KGHSY and FQNENV. With V trimmed by 4 bases and J by 5 bases, 3 bases remained unmatched. The CDR3 DNA is TGTGCCAGCAGCCTCACAGGGGGCGATCAGCCCCAGCATTTT. Translating it yields CASSLTGGDQPQHF.

The chain couples TRBV2 to TRBJ2-2, with D possibly matching TRBD1 (6 bases). The CDR3 extends over 14 amino acids. V lost 5 bases and J lost 4, with 11 bases in between. CDR1 is SNHLY, CDR2 FYNNEI, per germline. The CDR3 reads CASSTGSGTGELFF. Here the CDR3 DNA reads TGTGCCAGCAGTACAGGGTCGGGCACCGGGGAGCTGTTTTTT.

The chain employs TRBV19 and TRBJ1-2; TRBD1 is a possible D gene (6 bases). V lost 4 bases and J lost 5, with 17 bases in between. This CDR3 region has 15 residues. The germline V gene has CDR1 LNHDA and CDR2 SQIVND (reference sequence). The CDR3 protein is CASSTGSGVSYGYTF. The DNA of the CDR3 is TGTGCCAGTAGTACAGGGTCAGGGGTTTCGTATGGCTACACCTTC.

V gene TRBV4-1 combines with J gene TRBJ1-3, with D hard to call. V was clipped by 5 bases and J by 1 base, with 12 bases between them. Germline CDR1 MGHRA, CDR2 YSYEKL. CDR3 length: 15 residues. In nucleotides, the CDR3 is TGCGCCAGCAGCGAGGGAACCCTATCTGGAAACACCATATATTTT. Translated, it gives CASSEGTLSGNTIYF.

The V gene is TRBV5-1, the J gene TRBJ1-4; the match to TRBD1 covers 7 bases. This CDR3 is 17 amino acids long. Germline V CDR1 and CDR2: SGHRS, YFSETQ. J lost 1 base, V lost 2 bases, and 8 bases had no gene match. CDR3 sequence reads: CASSLRDRSRTNEKLFF. The CDR3, as DNA: TGCGCCAGCAGCTTAAGGGACAGATCACGAACTAATGAAAAACTGTTTTTT.

This clone has just a few counts. The V and J genes are TRBV7-6 and TRBJ2-2; D not certain. CDR3 length: 14 residues. V lost 7 bases, J lost 2 bases, and 11 bases lay in between. CDR1 and CDR2 (germline): SGHVS, FNYEAQ. CDR3 sequence (DNA): TGTGCCAGCACCCTGGGCGCAAACACCGGGGAGCTGTTTTTT. It yields the protein CASTLGANTGELFF.

The chain joins TRBV27 to TRBJ2-7; 7 bases agree with TRBD1. The CDR3 runs 16 residues. Losses at the gene ends were 5 bases for V and 3 bases for J; bases not matched to a gene: 13. Germline V gene sequence: CDR1 MNHEY, CDR2 SMNVEV (reference sequence). CDR3: CASSTQDRLGLYEQYF. The CDR3 nucleotides read TGTGCCAGCAGTACCCAGGACAGGCTCGGTCTCTACGAGCAGTACTTC.

Only one count was recorded for this clone. J is TRBJ2-7 and V is TRBV4-3; no reliable D call. This CDR3 has 14 amino acids. Trimming shortened V by 1 base and J by 3 bases, and 10 bases separated the two germline ends. CDR1 and CDR2 from the germline V gene are LGHNA and YSLEER. CDR3 protein: CASSQGRGSYEQYF. The CDR3 DNA reads TGCGCCAGCAGCCAAGGGAGAGGTAGCTACGAGCAGTACTTC.

This clone has more than one count but fewer than ten. The chain combines TRBV6-1 with TRBJ1-1, with D maybe TRBD1 (5 bases). The CDR3 is 13 residues long. Trimming took off 7 bases at V and 3 bases at J, with 12 bases between the two ends. Germline V CDR1 and CDR2: MNHNS, SASEGT. In nucleotides, the CDR3 is TGTGCCAGCATCCTAGTAGGGGACACTGAAGCTTTCTTT. This gives the protein CASILVGDTEAFF.

This clone was detected a few times. The genes are TRBV12-5 and TRBJ1-2; 8 bases are a match to TRBD1. The CDR3 has 18 amino acids. Germline CDR1 LGHNT, CDR2 FRNRAP. V lost 3 bases, J lost 5 bases, and 17 bases stayed unmatched. CDR3 sequence reads: CASGFLQGGVLANYGYTF. The CDR3 DNA reads as TGTGCTAGTGGTTTTTTACAGGGGGGGGTTCTGGCGAATTATGGCTACACCTTC.